This T cell receptor beta chain comes out of a study of cytomegalovirus exposure and HLA in healthy donors. Points from the study as a whole: CMV serostatus was the only immune exposure information that was available. It has been reported that TCR beta sequences accurately predicted the HLA-A and HLA-B alleles of most subjects. Through in vitro validation, three CMV-associated chains were shown to be specific for CMV antigens.

In the PCR, 60 Vbeta and 13 Jbeta primers were used. Libraries were prepared by immunoSEQ multiplex PCR; TCRdb keeps only in-frame clonotypes and omits some of them. The sample holds over 150,000 clones, about 80% seen once. As regards this clone: Its antigen is unknown.

CDR1 and CDR2 (germline): LNHDA, SQIVND (reference sequence). The CDR3 spans 14 residues. Trimming at V came to 6 bases and at J to 0 bases, leaving 4 bases not matched to a gene. The sequenced sample was PBMCs. The chain recombines TRBV19 with TRBJ1-1; 7 nucleotides line up with TRBD1. This clonotype originated in a man aged 50 to 60 in good health and CMV-seropositive. The CDR3 is CASRKGQLNTEAFF. CDR3 coding DNA: TGTGCCAGTAGGAAGGGACAGCTGAACACTGAAGCTTTCTTT. The whole variable domain, filled in from reference TRBV19 and TRBJ1-1, reads DGGITQSPKYLFRKEGQNVTLSCEQNLNHDAMYWYRQDPGQGLRLIYYSQIVNDFQKGDIAEGYSVSREKKESFPLTVTSAQKNPTAFYLCASRKGQLNTEAFFGQGTRLTVV.